What follows describes a single TCR beta chain. This clonotype was picked up many times. There is no known antigen for this receptor. No base quality information exists; no much larger clone differs at one position. This sample is drawn from a study of T cells in Graves' hyperthyroidism and ophthalmopathy (dated by TCRdb to between 2017 and 2020). In terms of the full investigation: To identify TCR V-J signatures that set the groups apart, the researchers used a discovery cohort of 95 to 100 patients, made up of around 42 with Graves' ophthalmopathy and 57 with stable Graves' hyperthyroidism. According to the paper, TCR Vbeta CDR3 sequencing was carried out on 120 to 150 peripheral blood samples, which came from approximately 43 ophthalmopathy, 70 to 80 hyperthyroidism and roughly 17 progressor patients. After sampling, hyperthyroidism patients received methimazole starting at 30 mg daily, and ophthalmopathy patients received high-dose intravenous methylprednisolone. Thyroid tissue and blood T-cell repertoires from over 5 Graves' hyperthyroidism patients were also compared in the study. For training and testing, the approximately 97 patients in the discovery cohort were randomly divided in a 7:3 ratio. Whether ophthalmopathy could be predicted prospectively was tested in an independent validation cohort made up of roughly 19 hyperthyroidism patients plus 17 patients who later progressed to ophthalmopathy.

General conclusions and limits of the study: Sample size was not statistically predetermined, and investigators were not blinded to group allocation. Most expanded thyroid clonotypes (frequency above 0.001) were also found in blood, which suggests that blood repertoires may mirror thyroid immune responses. In validation, the model predicted progression to ophthalmopathy with roughly 70% sensitivity and roughly 72% specificity, a median of 6.5 months before onset. Ophthalmopathy was separated from stable hyperthyroidism by a 13 V-J signature model, with approximately 89% sensitivity and about 84% specificity obtained in cross-validation and 80%/75% obtained in testing.

Deletion took 7 bases off V and 2 bases off J, with a span of 14 bases between the germline ends. The germline V gene specifies SGHTA as CDR1 and FQGNSA as CDR2. The CDR3 numbers 15 residues from cysteine through phenylalanine. Of the read, only the CDR3 DNA is kept; its 45 bases are in frame from base 1. TCR beta CDR3 regions were amplified from RNA transcripts. The TCR CDR3 was subjected to a first round of RT-PCR using the HTBI primer set and the Qiagen OneStep RT-PCR kit. A second multiplex PCR round built the libraries, followed by size selection and purification. Sequencing of the libraries was done on an Illumina HiSeq2000 using paired-end 100 bp reads. The original methods were these. SOAPnuke was used to process the raw data, throwing out any read that contained adapters or uncalled bases, had a mean Phred below 15, or lacked an exact constant-primer or identifier match. High-quality paired reads were merged with COPE v1.2.5, and unique nucleotide sequences were defined as clonotypes. MiTCR v1.1 was used to align the clonotypes against IMGT TRBV, TRBD and TRBJ reference segments. Analysis was restricted to V-J combinations with a frequency above 0.0001, which covered roughly 99% of repertoires. The TCS score was defined as the ratio of F50 (clonal expansion) to E x V (chaos), calculated using BLOSUM62-based TCRdist between CDR3 peptides within each V-J. Welch's t-statistics and random forest reduced roughly 540 V-J features to 13, which were used in a naive Bayes classifier (R e1071). Thyroid-blood repertoire similarity was quantified with the Morisita-Horn index. TCRdb ran its own pipeline on the public reads, namely fastp trimming at Q25 and MiXCR clone calling, and kept in-frame beta chains. Rows merge per CDR3 protein into single entries with the most common DNA and genes. The V and J calls here are based on TCRdb, not the publication. For this sample there are about 580,000 distinct CDR3 sequences; about 43% appear just once. About 8% of the sample lies in the top ten.

A patient counted as having stable Graves' hyperthyroidism if no progression to ophthalmopathy occurred over 18 months of follow-up. Hyperthyroidism patients were newly diagnosed, with disease duration under 2 months, and aged 18 to 65 years. Patients with uncontrolled infections, other autoimmune diseases, pregnancy or lactation were excluded. Diagnoses relied on clinical symptoms, serum thyroxine and TRAb, thyroid ultrasound and orbital computed tomography. Trizol reagent was used to extract total RNA, and RNA quality was then checked on an Agilent 2100 Bioanalyzer. The specimen was peripheral blood or thyroid tissue (not recorded which). The rearranged segments are TRBV7-2 and TRBJ2-2; TRBD2 is possibly the D segment (7 matching bases). This sequence was found in a woman in her late teens or twenties with Graves' hyperthyroidism. For the CDR3, the sequence is CASIRGGYNTGELFF. The nucleotides read TGTGCCAGCATAAGGGGGGGCTACAACACCGGGGAGCTGTTTTTT.